The T cell receptor (beta chain) described here comes from a study of T cell responses to AZD1222 COVID-19 vaccine. The wider study: Investigators merged groups given second doses at roughly 4 or roughly 12 weeks. Whole-study findings and limits: Among vaccine-associated CD4 TCRs, coverage spanned spike, with dominance at 160-218 and 743-854. Rises in breadth and depth of Spike-specific TCRs came after two AZD1222 doses.

Details on this clone: The antigen remains undetermined.

Using immunoSEQ multiplex PCR, the repertoire was profiled, and TCRdb retains in-frame clones only, with some absent. The sample records over 110,000 clones, about 93% being singletons. This CDR3 has 15 amino acids. Germline-derived CDR1 and CDR2 are SGHTA and FQGNSA. V lost 5 bases to trimming and J lost 2 bases, with 15 bases between them. This specimen consisted of peripheral blood, obtained on day 0 of AZD1222 vaccination. The chain carries TRBV7-2 and TRBJ1-2; D not certain. This receptor was taken from an adult in good health. The CDR3 reads CASSTSVGVNYGYTF. DNA for the CDR3: TGTGCCAGCAGCACCTCGGTGGGTGTAAACTATGGCTACACCTTC.